This TCR beta chain was captured in a study of blood T cells in healthy people across ages. A sample-barcoded 5' primer and a J-beta primer mix were used in a second PCR of roughly 6 to 11 cycles. The template-switch adaptor, which had 12 random nucleotides, put a tag on each cDNA molecule. Each CDR3 protein is one row after TCRdb ran MiXCR on the 5' RACE reads. The profile shows over a million distinct CDR3 sequences, approximately 25% of them singletons. J was trimmed by 0 bases and V by 1 base; bases with no gene match: 4. The CDR3 is made up of 16 amino acids. Germline V lookup: CDR1 SGHRS, CDR2 YFSETQ. These data were likewise used in another study, on T cells of mothers and their children.

The source is a girl between 2 and 10 years old in good health. Sample: blood. The gene calls are TRBV5-1 and TRBJ2-1; 7 bases agree with TRBD2. CDR3 in amino acids: CASSLSTGGSYNEQFF. The CDR3 nucleotides read TGCGCCAGCAGCTTGTCGACGGGGGGCTCCTACAATGAGCAGTTCTTC.